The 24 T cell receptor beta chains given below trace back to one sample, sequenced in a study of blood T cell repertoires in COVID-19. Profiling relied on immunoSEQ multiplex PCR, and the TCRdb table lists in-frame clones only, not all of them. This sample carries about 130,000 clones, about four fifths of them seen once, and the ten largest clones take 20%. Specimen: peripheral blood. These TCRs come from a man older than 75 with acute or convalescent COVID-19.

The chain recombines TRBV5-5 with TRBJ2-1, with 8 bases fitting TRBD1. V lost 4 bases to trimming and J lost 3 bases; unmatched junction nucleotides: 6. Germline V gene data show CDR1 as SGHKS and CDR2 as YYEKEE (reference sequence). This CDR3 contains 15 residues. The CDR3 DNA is TGTGCCAGCAGCGGCGGACAGGGAGTCTACAATGAGCAGTTCTTC. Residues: CASSGGQGVYNEQFF.

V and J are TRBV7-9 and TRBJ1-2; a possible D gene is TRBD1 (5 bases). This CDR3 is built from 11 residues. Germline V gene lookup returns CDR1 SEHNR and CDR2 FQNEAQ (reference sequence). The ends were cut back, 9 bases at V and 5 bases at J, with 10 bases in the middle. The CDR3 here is CASYGAYGYTF. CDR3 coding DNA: TGTGCCAGTTATGGGGCTTATGGCTACACCTTC.

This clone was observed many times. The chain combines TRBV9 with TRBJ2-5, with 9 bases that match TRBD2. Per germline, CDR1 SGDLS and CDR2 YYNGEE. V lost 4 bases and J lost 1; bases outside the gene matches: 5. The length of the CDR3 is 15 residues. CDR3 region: CASSRTSARQETQYF. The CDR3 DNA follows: TGTGCCAGCAGCCGGACTAGCGCTCGCCAAGAGACCCAGTACTTC.

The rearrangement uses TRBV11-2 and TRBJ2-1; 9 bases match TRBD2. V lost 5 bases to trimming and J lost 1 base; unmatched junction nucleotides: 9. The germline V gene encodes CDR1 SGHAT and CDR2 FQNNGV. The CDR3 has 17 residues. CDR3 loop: CASSLGSGGSSYNEQFF. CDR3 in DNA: TGTGCCAGCAGCCTAGGGAGCGGGGGGTCGTCCTACAATGAGCAGTTCTTC.

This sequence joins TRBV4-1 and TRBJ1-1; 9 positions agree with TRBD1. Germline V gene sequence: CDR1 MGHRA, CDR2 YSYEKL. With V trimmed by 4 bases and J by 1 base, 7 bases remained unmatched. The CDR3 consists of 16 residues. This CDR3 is CASSPVQGAANTEAFF. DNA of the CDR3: TGCGCCAGCAGCCCGGTACAGGGGGCGGCGAACACTGAAGCTTTCTTT.

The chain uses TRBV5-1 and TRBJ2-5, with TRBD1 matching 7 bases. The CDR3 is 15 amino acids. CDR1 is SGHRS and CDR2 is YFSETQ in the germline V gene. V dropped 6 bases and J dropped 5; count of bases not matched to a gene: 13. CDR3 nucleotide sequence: TGCGCCAGCACCCTAATGGGGACGGGACAGGAGACCCAGTACTTC. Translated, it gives CASTLMGTGQETQYF.

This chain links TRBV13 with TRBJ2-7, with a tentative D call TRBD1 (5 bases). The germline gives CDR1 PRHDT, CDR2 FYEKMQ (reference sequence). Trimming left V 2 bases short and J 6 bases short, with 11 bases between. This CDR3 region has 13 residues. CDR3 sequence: CASSLQGVGEQYF. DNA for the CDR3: TGTGCCAGCAGCTTACAGGGTGTCGGCGAGCAGTACTTC.

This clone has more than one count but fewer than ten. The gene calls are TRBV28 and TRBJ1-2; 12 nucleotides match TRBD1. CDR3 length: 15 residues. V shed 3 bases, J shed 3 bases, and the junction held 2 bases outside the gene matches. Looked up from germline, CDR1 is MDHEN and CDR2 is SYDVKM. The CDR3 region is CASSLGQGAYYGYTF. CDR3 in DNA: TGTGCCAGCAGTTTGGGACAGGGGGCCTACTATGGCTACACCTTC.

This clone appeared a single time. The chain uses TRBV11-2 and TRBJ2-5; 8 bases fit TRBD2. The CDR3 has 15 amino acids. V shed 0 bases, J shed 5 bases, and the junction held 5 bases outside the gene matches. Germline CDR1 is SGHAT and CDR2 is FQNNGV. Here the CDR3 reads CASSLDSLAGETQYF. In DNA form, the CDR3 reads TGTGCCAGCAGCTTAGATTCGTTAGCGGGGGAGACCCAGTACTTC.

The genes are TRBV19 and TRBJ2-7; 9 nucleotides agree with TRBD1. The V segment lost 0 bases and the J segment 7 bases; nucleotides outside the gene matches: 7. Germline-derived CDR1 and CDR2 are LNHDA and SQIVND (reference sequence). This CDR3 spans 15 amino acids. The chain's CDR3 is CASSIERTGAREQYF. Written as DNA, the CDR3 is TGTGCCAGTAGTATAGAGAGGACAGGGGCCCGGGAGCAGTACTTC.

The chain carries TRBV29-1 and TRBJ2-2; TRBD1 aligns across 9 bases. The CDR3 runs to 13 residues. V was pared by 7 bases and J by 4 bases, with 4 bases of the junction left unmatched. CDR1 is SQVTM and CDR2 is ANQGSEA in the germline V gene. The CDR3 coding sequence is TGCAGCGGGGGACAGGGCTTCACCGGGGAGCTGTTTTTT. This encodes CSGGQGFTGELFF.

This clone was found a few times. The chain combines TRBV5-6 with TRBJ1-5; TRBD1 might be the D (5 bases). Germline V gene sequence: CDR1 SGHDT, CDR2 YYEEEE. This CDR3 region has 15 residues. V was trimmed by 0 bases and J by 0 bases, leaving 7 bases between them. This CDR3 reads CASSLGGRSNQPQHF. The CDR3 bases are TGTGCCAGCAGCTTGGGGGGCCGTAGCAATCAGCCCCAGCATTTT.

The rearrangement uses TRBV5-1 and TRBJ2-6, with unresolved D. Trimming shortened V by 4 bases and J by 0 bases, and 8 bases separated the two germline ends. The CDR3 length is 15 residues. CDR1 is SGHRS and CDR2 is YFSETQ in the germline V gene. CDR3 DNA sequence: TGCGCCAGCAGCAGCTTCTACTCTGGGGCCAACGTCCTGACTTTC. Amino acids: CASSSFYSGANVLTF. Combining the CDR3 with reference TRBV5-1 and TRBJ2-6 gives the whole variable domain KAGVTQTPRYLIKTRGQQVTLSCSPISGHRSVSWYQQTPGQGLQFLFEYFSETQRNKGNFPGRFSGRQFSNSRSEMNVSTLELGDSALYLCASSSFYSGANVLTFGAGSRLTVL.

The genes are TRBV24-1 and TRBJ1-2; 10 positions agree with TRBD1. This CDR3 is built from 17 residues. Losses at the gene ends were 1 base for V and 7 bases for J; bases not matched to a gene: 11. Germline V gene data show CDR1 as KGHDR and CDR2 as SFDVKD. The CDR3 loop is CATSDFRRDRGGGGYTF. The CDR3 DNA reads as TGTGCCACCAGTGATTTCCGCCGGGACAGGGGAGGTGGTGGCTACACCTTC.

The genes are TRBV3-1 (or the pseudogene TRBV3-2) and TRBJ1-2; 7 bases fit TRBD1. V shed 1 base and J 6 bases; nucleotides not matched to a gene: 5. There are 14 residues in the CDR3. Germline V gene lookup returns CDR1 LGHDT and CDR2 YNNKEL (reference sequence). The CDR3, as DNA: TGTGCCAGCAGCCAAGTGACAGGGCGACATGGCTACACCTTC. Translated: CASSQVTGRHGYTF.

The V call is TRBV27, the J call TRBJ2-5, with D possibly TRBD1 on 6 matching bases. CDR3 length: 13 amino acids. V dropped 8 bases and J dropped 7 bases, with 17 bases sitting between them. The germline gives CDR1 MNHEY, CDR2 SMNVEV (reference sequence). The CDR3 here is CASAQGGGGTQYF. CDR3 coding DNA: TGTGCCAGCGCCCAAGGGGGTGGCGGGACCCAGTACTTC.

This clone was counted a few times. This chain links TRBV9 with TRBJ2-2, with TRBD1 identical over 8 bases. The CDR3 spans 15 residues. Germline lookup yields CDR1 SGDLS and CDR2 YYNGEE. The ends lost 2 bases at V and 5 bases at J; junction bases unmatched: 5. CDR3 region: CASSVGQEGTGELFF. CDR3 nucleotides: TGTGCCAGCAGCGTGGGACAGGAGGGGACCGGGGAGCTGTTTTTT.

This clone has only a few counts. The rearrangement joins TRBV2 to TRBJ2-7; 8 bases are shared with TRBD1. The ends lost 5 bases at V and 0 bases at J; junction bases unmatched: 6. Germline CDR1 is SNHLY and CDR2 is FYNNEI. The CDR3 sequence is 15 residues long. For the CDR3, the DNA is TGTGCCAGCAGTAGCGCAGGGGGCAACTCCTACGAGCAGTACTTC. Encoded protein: CASSSAGGNSYEQYF.

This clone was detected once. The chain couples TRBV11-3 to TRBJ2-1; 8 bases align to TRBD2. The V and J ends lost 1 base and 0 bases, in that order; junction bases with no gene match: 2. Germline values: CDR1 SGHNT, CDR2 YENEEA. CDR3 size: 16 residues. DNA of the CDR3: TGTGCCAGCAGCTTAGGACTAGCGTGCTCCTACAATGAGCAGTTCTTC. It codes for CASSLGLACSYNEQFF.

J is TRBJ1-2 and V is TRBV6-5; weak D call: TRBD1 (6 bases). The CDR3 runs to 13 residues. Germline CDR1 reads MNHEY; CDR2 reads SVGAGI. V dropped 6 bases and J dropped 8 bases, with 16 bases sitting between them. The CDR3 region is CASSAAGGSGYTF. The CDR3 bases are TGTGCCAGCAGCGCCGCTGGGGGCAGCGGCTACACCTTC.

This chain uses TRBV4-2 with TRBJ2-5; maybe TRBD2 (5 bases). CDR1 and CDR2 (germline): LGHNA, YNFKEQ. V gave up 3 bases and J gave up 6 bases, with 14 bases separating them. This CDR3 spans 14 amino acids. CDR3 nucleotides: TGTGCCAGCAGCCAGCTTGGAGCGGAGAAGACCCAGTACTTC. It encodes CASSQLGAEKTQYF.

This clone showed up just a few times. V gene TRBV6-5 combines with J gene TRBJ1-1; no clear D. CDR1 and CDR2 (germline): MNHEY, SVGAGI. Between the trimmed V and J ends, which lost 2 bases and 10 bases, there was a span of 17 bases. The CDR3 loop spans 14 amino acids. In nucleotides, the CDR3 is TGTGCCAGCAGTTACAGGAGCCTTGAAGTTGGAGCTTTCTTT. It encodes CASSYRSLEVGAFF.

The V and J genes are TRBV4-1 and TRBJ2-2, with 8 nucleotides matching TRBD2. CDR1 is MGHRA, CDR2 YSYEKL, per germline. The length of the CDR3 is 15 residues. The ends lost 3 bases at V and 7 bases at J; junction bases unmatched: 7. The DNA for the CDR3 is TGCGCCAGCAGCCAGAGGGCGGGGGGCGGCGGGGAGCTGTTTTTT. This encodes CASSQRAGGGGELFF.

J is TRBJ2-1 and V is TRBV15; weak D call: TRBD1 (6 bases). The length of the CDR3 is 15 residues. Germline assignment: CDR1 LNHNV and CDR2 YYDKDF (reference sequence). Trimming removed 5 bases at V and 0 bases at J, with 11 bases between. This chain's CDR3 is CATSPGVSSYNEQFF. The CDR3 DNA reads TGTGCCACCAGCCCAGGGGTTTCCTCCTACAATGAGCAGTTCTTC.